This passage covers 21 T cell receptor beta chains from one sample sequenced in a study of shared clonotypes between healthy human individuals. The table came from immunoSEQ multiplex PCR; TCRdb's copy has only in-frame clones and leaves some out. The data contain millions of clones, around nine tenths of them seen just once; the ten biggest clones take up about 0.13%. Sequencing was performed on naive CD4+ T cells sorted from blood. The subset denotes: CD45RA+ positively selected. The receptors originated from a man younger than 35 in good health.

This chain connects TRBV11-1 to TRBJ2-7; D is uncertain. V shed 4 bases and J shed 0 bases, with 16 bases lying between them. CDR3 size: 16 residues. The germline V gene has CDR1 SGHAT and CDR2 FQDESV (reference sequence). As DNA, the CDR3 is TGTGCCAGCAGCTCAAGTAACGGGCAGAACTCCTACGAGCAGTACTTC. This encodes CASSSSNGQNSYEQYF.

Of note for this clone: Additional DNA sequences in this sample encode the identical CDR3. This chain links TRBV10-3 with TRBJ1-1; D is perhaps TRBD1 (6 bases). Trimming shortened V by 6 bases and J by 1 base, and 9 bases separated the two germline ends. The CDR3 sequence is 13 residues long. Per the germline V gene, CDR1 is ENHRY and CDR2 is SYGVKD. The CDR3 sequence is CAIRDSPNTEAFF. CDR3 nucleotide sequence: TGTGCCATCAGGGACAGCCCGAACACTGAAGCTTTCTTT.

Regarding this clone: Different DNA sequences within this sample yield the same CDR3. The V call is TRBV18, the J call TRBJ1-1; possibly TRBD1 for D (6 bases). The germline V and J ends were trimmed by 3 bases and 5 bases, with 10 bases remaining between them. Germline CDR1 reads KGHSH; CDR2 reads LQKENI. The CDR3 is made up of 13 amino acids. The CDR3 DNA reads TGTGCCAGCTCACCCAATCAGGGGACTGAAGCTTTCTTT. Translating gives CASSPNQGTEAFF.

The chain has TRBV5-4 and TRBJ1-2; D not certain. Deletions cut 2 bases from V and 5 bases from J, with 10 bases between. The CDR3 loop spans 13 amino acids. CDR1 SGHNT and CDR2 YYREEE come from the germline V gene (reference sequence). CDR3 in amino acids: CASSFPDIYGYTF. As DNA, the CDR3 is TGTGCCAGCAGCTTCCCGGATATTTATGGCTACACCTTC.

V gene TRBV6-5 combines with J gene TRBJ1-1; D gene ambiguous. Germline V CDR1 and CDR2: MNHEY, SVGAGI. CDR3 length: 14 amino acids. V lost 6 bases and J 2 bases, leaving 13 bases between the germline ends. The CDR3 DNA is TGTGCCAGCAGGGGAAGGACTGCTAACACTGAAGCTTTCTTT. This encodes CASRGRTANTEAFF.

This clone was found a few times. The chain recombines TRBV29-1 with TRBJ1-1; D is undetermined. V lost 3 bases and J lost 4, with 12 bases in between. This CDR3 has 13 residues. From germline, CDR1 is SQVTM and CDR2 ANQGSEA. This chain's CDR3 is CSVEPQVGTEAFF. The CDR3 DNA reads TGCAGCGTTGAGCCCCAAGTGGGCACTGAAGCTTTCTTT.

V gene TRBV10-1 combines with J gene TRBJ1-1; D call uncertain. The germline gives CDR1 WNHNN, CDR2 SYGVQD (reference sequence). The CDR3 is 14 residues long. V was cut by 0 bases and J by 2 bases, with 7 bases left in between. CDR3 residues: CASSESTRNTEAFF. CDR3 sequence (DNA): TGCGCCAGCAGTGAGTCGACTCGAAACACTGAAGCTTTCTTT.

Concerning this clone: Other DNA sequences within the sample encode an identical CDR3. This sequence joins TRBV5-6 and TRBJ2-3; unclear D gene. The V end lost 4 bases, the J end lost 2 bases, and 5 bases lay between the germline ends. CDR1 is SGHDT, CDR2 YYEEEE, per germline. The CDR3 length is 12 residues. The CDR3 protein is CASSLNTDTQYF. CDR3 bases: TGTGCCAGCAGCCTAAACACAGATACGCAGTATTTT.

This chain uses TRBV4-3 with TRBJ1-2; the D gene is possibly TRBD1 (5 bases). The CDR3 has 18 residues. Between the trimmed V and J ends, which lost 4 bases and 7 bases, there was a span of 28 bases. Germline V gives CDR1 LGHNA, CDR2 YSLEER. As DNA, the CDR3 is TGCGCCAGCAGCCGAGGGACCCTTCCCCCTGAAGGCGCGGCTGGCTACACCTTC. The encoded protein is CASSRGTLPPEGAAGYTF.

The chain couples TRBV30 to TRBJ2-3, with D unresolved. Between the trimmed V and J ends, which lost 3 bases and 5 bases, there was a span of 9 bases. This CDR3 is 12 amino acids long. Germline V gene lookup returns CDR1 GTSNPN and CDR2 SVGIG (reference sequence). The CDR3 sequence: CAWSPGIDTQYF. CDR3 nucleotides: TGTGCCTGGAGCCCAGGAATAGATACGCAGTATTTT.

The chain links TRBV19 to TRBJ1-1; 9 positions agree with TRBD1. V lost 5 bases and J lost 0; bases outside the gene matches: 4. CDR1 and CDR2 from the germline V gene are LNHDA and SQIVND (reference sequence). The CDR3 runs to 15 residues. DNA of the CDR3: TGTGCCAGTAGTTTAGGACAGGGGATGAACACTGAAGCTTTCTTT. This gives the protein CASSLGQGMNTEAFF.

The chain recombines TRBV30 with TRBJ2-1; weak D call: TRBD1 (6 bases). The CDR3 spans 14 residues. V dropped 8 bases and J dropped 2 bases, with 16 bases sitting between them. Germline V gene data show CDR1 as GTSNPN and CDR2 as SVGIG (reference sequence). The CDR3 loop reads CAGQKDRPYNEQFF. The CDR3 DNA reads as TGTGCCGGCCAAAAGGACAGACCCTACAATGAGCAGTTCTTC.

DNA of the CDR3: TGTGCCAGCAGCTTAGATGGACTAGCGGGGGGGCGAGAGACCCAGTACTTC. Protein: CASSLDGLAGGRETQYF. The chain is built from TRBV7-9 and TRBJ2-5; TRBD2 matches 15 bases. Germline assignment: CDR1 SEHNR and CDR2 FQNEAQ (reference sequence). This CDR3 comprises 17 residues. After removal of 1 base from V and 4 bases from J, the junction contained 4 bases not matched to a gene.

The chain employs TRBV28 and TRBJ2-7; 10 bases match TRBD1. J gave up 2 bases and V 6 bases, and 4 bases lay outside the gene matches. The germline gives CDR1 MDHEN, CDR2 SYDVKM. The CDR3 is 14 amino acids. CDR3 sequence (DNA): TGTGCCAGCAGCGTCGGGACAGGGGCCTACGAGCAGTACTTC. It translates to CASSVGTGAYEQYF.

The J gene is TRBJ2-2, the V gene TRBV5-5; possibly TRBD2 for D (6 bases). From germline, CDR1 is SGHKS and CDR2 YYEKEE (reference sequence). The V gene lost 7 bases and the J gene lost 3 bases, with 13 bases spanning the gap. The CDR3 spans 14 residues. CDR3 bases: TGTGCCAGCGGGAGGTGGGGGGACACCGGGGAGCTGTTTTTT. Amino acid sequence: CASGRWGDTGELFF.

CDR3 coding DNA: TGTGCCAGCAGTAGACCCGACAGACTCAATCAGCCCCAGCATTTT. Residues: CASSRPDRLNQPQHF. The rearrangement joins TRBV28 to TRBJ1-5; D is possibly TRBD1 (5 bases). The CDR3 runs to 15 residues. The germline V and J ends were trimmed by 5 bases and 3 bases, with 14 bases remaining between them. Germline V gene data show CDR1 as MDHEN and CDR2 as SYDVKM. The complete variable domain, with remaining parts taken from reference TRBV28 and TRBJ1-5, reads DVKVTQSSRYLVKRTGEKVFLECVQDMDHENMFWYRQDPGLGLRLIYFSYDVKMKEKGDIPEGYSVSREKKERFSLILESASTNQTSMYLCASSRPDRLNQPQHFGDGTRLSIL.

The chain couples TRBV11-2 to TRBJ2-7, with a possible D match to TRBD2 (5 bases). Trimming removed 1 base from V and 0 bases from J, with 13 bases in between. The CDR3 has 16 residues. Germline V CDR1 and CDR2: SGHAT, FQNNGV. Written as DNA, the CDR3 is TGTGCCAGCAGCTTAGTGTCTGTAGGGAGCTCCTACGAGCAGTACTTC. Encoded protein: CASSLVSVGSSYEQYF.

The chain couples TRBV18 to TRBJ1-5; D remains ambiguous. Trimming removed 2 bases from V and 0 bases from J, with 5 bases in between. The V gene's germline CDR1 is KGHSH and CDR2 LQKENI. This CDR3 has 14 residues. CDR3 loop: CASSPSPSNQPQHF. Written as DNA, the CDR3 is TGTGCCAGCTCACCAAGTCCTAGCAATCAGCCCCAGCATTTT.

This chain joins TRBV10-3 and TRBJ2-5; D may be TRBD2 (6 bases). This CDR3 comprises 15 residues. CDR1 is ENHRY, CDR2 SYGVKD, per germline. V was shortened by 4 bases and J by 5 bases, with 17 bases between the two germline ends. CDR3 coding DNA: TGTGCCATCAGTGCGCTGGCGGGGCAGTGGGAGACCCAGTACTTC. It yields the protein CAISALAGQWETQYF.

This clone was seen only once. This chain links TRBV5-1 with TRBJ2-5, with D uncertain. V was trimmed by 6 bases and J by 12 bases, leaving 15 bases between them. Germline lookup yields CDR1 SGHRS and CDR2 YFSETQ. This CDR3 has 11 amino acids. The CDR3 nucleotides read TGCGCCAGCACAGACTCGGTAGTAAAGTACTTC. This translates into CASTDSVVKYF. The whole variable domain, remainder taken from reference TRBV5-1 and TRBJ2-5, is KAGVTQTPRYLIKTRGQQVTLSCSPISGHRSVSWYQQTPGQGLQFLFEYFSETQRNKGNFPGRFSGRQFSNSRSEMNVSTLELGDSALYLCASTDSVVKYFGPGTRLLVL.

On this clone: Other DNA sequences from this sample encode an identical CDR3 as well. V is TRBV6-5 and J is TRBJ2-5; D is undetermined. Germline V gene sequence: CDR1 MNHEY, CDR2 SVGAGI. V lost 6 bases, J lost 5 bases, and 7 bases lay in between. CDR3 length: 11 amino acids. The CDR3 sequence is CASRRAETQYF. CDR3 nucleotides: TGTGCCAGCAGAAGAGCGGAGACCCAGTACTTC.